This is a list of T cell receptor beta chains from one sample in a study of shared clonotypes between healthy human individuals. Profiling relied on immunoSEQ multiplex PCR, and the TCRdb table lists in-frame clones only, not all of them. The repertoire holds about 2.4 million clones, with over 85% as singletons. Sequencing used naive CD4+ T cells from PBMCs. The receptors derive from a man aged 18 to 29 in good health. Some clones in this sample may be carry-over from other donors' samples. The CDR3 runs from the conserved cysteine through the conserved F or W. Fields, in order: V gene, clone size, D gene, J gene, CDR3 DNA, CDR3 protein. D genes are given only for firm matches. The listing skips clone size in some rows; elsewhere it reads once, few, many or a size class.

V gene: TRBV28
clone size: NA
D gene: TRBD1
J gene: TRBJ1-5
CDR3 DNA: TGTGCCAGCAGTTTTCTCCTGGACAGGGGATTCAATCAGCCCCAGCATTTT
CDR3 protein: CASSFLLDRGFNQPQHF

V gene: TRBV4-2
clone size: NA
D gene: TRBD1
J gene: TRBJ2-1
CDR3 DNA: TGTGCCAGCAGCCAACCCGGGACAGAGTTCTTC
CDR3 protein: CASSQPGTEFF

V gene: TRBV30
clone size: NA
D gene: NA
J gene: TRBJ1-3
CDR3 DNA: TGTGCCTGGAGTGTATATAGGGCAGACGAAAACACCATATATTTT
CDR3 protein: CAWSVYRADENTIYF

V gene: TRBV6-6
clone size: NA
D gene: TRBD1
J gene: TRBJ2-7
CDR3 DNA: TGTGCCAGCAGTTACTCAGGGACAGGGGGCTACGAGCAGTACTTC
CDR3 protein: CASSYSGTGGYEQYF

V gene: TRBV19
clone size: NA
D gene: NA
J gene: TRBJ2-4
CDR3 DNA: TGTGCCAGTAGTATGGCCGGGATAAACATTCAGTACTTC
CDR3 protein: CASSMAGINIQYF

V gene: TRBV6-5
clone size: NA
D gene: TRBD2
J gene: TRBJ2-1
CDR3 DNA: TGTGCCAGCAGGCCGGGACTAGCGGGAACGGGTGAGCAGTTCTTC
CDR3 protein: CASRPGLAGTGEQFF

V gene: TRBV21-1
clone size: NA
D gene: NA
J gene: TRBJ2-7
CDR3 DNA: TGTGCCAGCAGCTCCAGGGGGATAGCGGGAGGAAAGAACTCCTACGAGCAGTACTTC
CDR3 protein: CASSSRGIAGGKNSYEQYF

V gene: TRBV2
clone size: NA
D gene: TRBD2
J gene: TRBJ2-5
CDR3 DNA: TGTGCCAGCAACGCCTGGGAGGGGGAGACCCAGTACTTC
CDR3 protein: CASNAWEGETQYF

V gene: TRBV5-1
clone size: NA
D gene: NA
J gene: TRBJ1-5
CDR3 DNA: TGCGCCAGCAGCTTGGGTTACAGGGCGAATCAGCCCCAGCATTTT
CDR3 protein: CASSLGYRANQPQHF

V gene: TRBV4-1
clone size: NA
D gene: NA
J gene: TRBJ1-5
CDR3 DNA: TGCGCCAGCAGCCAATACACGTTCAATCAGCCCCAGCATTTT
CDR3 protein: CASSQYTFNQPQHF

V gene: TRBV30
clone size: NA
D gene: TRBD2
J gene: TRBJ2-3
CDR3 DNA: TGTGCCTGGAGAGTCGGACTAGCGGTCACAGATACGCAGTATTTT
CDR3 protein: CAWRVGLAVTDTQYF

V gene: TRBV28
clone size: NA
D gene: NA
J gene: TRBJ2-2
CDR3 DNA: TGTGCCAGCAGCCCCCCGGGGACGGGAACCGGGGAGCTGTTTTTT
CDR3 protein: CASSPPGTGTGELFF

V gene: TRBV19
clone size: once
D gene: TRBD1
J gene: TRBJ2-7
CDR3 DNA: TGTGCCAGTAGTAGGGACAGGCAAGAGAACGAGCAGTACTTC
CDR3 protein: CASSRDRQENEQYF

V gene: TRBV14
clone size: NA
D gene: NA
J gene: TRBJ2-1
CDR3 DNA: TGTGCCAGCAGCCAAGGATGGTGGGCTCCTCAGGGTGACAATGAGCAGTTCTTC
CDR3 protein: CASSQGWWAPQGDNEQFF

V gene: TRBV28
clone size: NA
D gene: NA
J gene: TRBJ2-3
CDR3 DNA: TGTGCCAGCAGTAACCGGGACCTGGGCACAGATACGCAGTATTTT
CDR3 protein: CASSNRDLGTDTQYF

V gene: TRBV11-2
clone size: NA
D gene: NA
J gene: TRBJ1-1
CDR3 DNA: TGTGCCAGCAGCATAGGAGGGAGGGGAGAGGACACTGAAGCTTTCTTT
CDR3 protein: CASSIGGRGEDTEAFF